The 26 T cell receptor beta chains reported below all come from one sample, sequenced in a study of blood T cell repertoires in COVID-19. The data were produced by immunoSEQ multiplex PCR, yet TCRdb's version contains in-frame clones alone and is incomplete. The data contain fewer than 95,000 clones, 88% of them seen just once; the ten biggest clones take up around 0.44%. The specimen was peripheral blood. These receptors were collected from a man aged 60 to 69 with acute or convalescent COVID-19.

This clone was recorded a few times. The chain couples TRBV29-1 to TRBJ2-7, with D maybe TRBD1 (6 bases). Germline V lookup: CDR1 SQVTM, CDR2 ANQGSEA. This CDR3 has 13 amino acids. Trimming cost V 4 bases and J 0 bases, with 10 bases left between them. The CDR3: CSVGQGRSYEQYF. Written as DNA, the CDR3 is TGCAGCGTTGGCCAGGGGCGCTCCTACGAGCAGTACTTC.

This chain links TRBV9 with TRBJ2-2; 12 bases are a match to TRBD2. The V segment lost 3 bases and the J segment 9 bases; nucleotides outside the gene matches: 9. This CDR3 region has 16 residues. The germline CDR1 and CDR2 sequences are SGDLS and YYNGEE. In nucleotides, the CDR3 is TGTGCCAGCAGCGCGGGGGGGACTAGCGGGCTTAGGGAGCTGTTTTTT. Its protein product is CASSAGGTSGLRELFF.

This chain uses TRBV10-3 with TRBJ1-2, with 8 bases lining up with TRBD1. Germline CDR1 is ENHRY and CDR2 is SYGVKD. CDR3 length: 14 residues. The J segment lost 3 bases and the V segment lost 1 base, leaving 1 base of the junction unmatched. The CDR3 nucleotides read TGTGCCATCAGTGAGTTGACAGGGGACTATGGCTACACCTTC. Protein sequence: CAISELTGDYGYTF.

This clone was detected only once. The rearrangement uses TRBV28 and TRBJ1-2; D may be TRBD1 (5 bases). The length of the CDR3 is 14 residues. V was trimmed by 2 bases and J by 0 bases, leaving 7 bases between them. Looked up from germline, CDR1 is MDHEN and CDR2 is SYDVKM. The CDR3 protein is CASSLTGPNYGYTF. The CDR3 DNA follows: TGTGCCAGCAGTTTAACAGGCCCTAACTATGGCTACACCTTC.

V usage is TRBV7-3 and J usage is TRBJ2-2; D gene ambiguous. The germline V gene has CDR1 SGHTA and CDR2 FQGTGA. This CDR3 region has 14 residues. The V end lost 3 bases, the J end lost 3 bases, and 8 bases lay between the germline ends. The CDR3 DNA sequence: TGTGCCAGCAGCTTGTCCCGGTACACCGGGGAGCTGTTTTTT. Protein product: CASSLSRYTGELFF.

This chain links TRBV4-1 with TRBJ1-5, with TRBD1 as a possible D gene (5 bases). Germline CDR1 reads MGHRA; CDR2 reads YSYEKL. CDR3 length: 19 residues. The V end was cut by 0 bases, the J end by 0 bases, with 18 bases between. In DNA, the CDR3 is TGCGCCAGCAGCCAAGAGAGCCCTGCGGGGGGTTTTAGCAATCAGCCCCAGCATTTT. Encoded protein: CASSQESPAGGFSNQPQHF.

The chain carries TRBV30 and TRBJ1-2; 7 nucleotides line up with TRBD1. This CDR3 region has 12 residues. From germline, CDR1 is GTSNPN and CDR2 SVGIG (reference sequence). V gave up 5 bases and J gave up 1 base; unmatched junction bases: 1. The CDR3 bases are TGTGCCTGGGGGGACAGTAACTATGGCTACACCTTC. This encodes CAWGDSNYGYTF. The whole variable domain, remainder taken from reference TRBV30 and TRBJ1-2, is SQTIHQWPATLVQPVGSPLSLECTVEGTSNPNLYWYRQAAGRGLQLLFYSVGIGQISSEVPQNLSASRPQDRQFILSSKKLLLSDSGFYLCAWGDSNYGYTFGSGTRLTVV.

The chain recombines TRBV7-3 with TRBJ2-2; 11 positions match TRBD1. The junction had 10 bases not matched to a gene; V was cut back by 6 bases and J by 4 bases. CDR3 length equals 17 residues. Germline V gene data show CDR1 as SGHTA and CDR2 as FQGTGA. CDR3 bases: TGTGCCAGCAGACGAGACGGGACAGGGGGTACCACCGGGGAGCTGTTTTTT. It codes for CASRRDGTGGTTGELFF.

This clone was observed a few times. The rearrangement uses TRBV29-1 and TRBJ2-7; 8 bases are a match to TRBD1. Germline V CDR1 and CDR2: SQVTM, ANQGSEA. The CDR3 is 14 residues long. J was trimmed by 4 bases and V by 4 bases; bases with no gene match: 9. For the CDR3, the DNA is TGCAGCGTTGGTAGGACAGGGAGTATATACGAGCAGTACTTC. Its protein product is CSVGRTGSIYEQYF.

Note on this clone: Additional DNA sequences in this sample encode the identical CDR3. This chain joins TRBV4-1 and TRBJ2-7; D might be TRBD1 (6 bases). The CDR3 spans 15 residues. The germline V gene encodes CDR1 MGHRA and CDR2 YSYEKL. V was clipped by 1 base and J by 4 bases, with 14 bases between them. CDR3 in amino acids: CASSQGGTPLYEQYF. CDR3 DNA sequence: TGCGCCAGCAGCCAAGGGGGGACACCCCTATACGAGCAGTACTTC.

About this clone: Compared with germline, one end of the junction differs, possibly owing to a read error. This chain's CDR3 is CAWGIGTTNEKLFF. CDR3 DNA: TGTGCCTGGGGGATCGGGACAACGAATGAAAAACTGTTTTTT. The gene calls are TRBV30 and TRBJ1-4; perhaps TRBD1 as D (6 bases). Germline assignment: CDR1 GTSNPN and CDR2 SVGIG (reference sequence). The CDR3 consists of 14 residues. The full variable domain, with the rest looked up from reference TRBV30 and TRBJ1-4, is SQTIHQWPATLVQPVGSPLSLECTVEGTSNPNLYWYRQAAGRGLQLLFYSVGIGQISSEVPQNLSASRPQDRQFILSSKKLLLSDSGFYLCAWGIGTTNEKLFFGSGTQLSVL.

The chain recombines TRBV10-1 with TRBJ2-7, with D tentatively TRBD1 (5 bases). Trimming shortened V by 4 bases and J by 6 bases, and 13 bases separated the two germline ends. Per the germline V gene, CDR1 is WNHNN and CDR2 is SYGVQD (reference sequence). There are 13 residues in the CDR3. CDR3 nucleotides: TGCGCCAGCAGTGGCGCAGGGAACGGCGAGCAGTACTTC. This codes for CASSGAGNGEQYF.

This clone appeared a few times. V is TRBV3-1 (or the pseudogene TRBV3-2) and J is TRBJ1-4; TRBD1 matches 8 bases. Losses at the gene ends were 1 base for V and 7 bases for J; bases not matched to a gene: 2. The germline CDR1 and CDR2 sequences are LGHDT and YNNKEL (reference sequence). This CDR3 spans 14 amino acids. CDR3 DNA sequence: TGTGCCAGCAGCCAAGTTCAGGGGGCTGAAAAACTGTTTTTT. Translated: CASSQVQGAEKLFF.

The V call is TRBV4-1, the J call TRBJ1-4; 10 nucleotides match TRBD1. CDR1 and CDR2 (germline): MGHRA, YSYEKL. V was clipped by 4 bases and J by 7 bases; unmatched bases: 3. The CDR3 spans 14 residues. The CDR3 DNA reads TGCGCCAGCAGCCCCGGGACAGGGGCTGAAAAACTGTTTTTT. It is translated as CASSPGTGAEKLFF.

This clone has just one count. The V gene is TRBV14, the J gene TRBJ2-7; the D is unclear. Between the trimmed V and J ends, which lost 4 bases and 1 base, there was a span of 11 bases. The CDR3 has 14 amino acids. Per germline, CDR1 SGHDN and CDR2 FVKESK. As DNA, the CDR3 is TGTGCCAGCAGCCCATCCATCCTATCCTACGAGCAGTACTTC. Translating gives CASSPSILSYEQYF.

The chain recombines TRBV2 with TRBJ2-7; 12 nucleotides line up with TRBD2. This CDR3 comprises 16 residues. V was pared by 1 base and J by 5 bases, with 6 bases of the junction left unmatched. Per germline, CDR1 SNHLY and CDR2 FYNNEI. The CDR3 protein is CASSEGLAGGRNEQYF. The CDR3 DNA follows: TGTGCCAGCAGTGAAGGGCTAGCGGGAGGGAGGAACGAGCAGTACTTC.

The V gene is TRBV21-1, the J gene TRBJ2-5; TRBD2, as called in the table, went unchecked against the DNA. TRBV21-1 is termed a pseudogene. This CDR3 contains 18 residues. The CDR3 is CASSHGGGSGRAQETQYF. For the CDR3, the DNA is TGTGCCAGCAGCCACGGGGGAGGTAGCGGGAGGGCCCAAGAGACCCAGTACTTC.

This rearrangement joins TRBV5-1 to TRBJ2-5; the match to TRBD2 covers 9 bases. Germline assignment: CDR1 SGHRS and CDR2 YFSETQ. The CDR3 runs to 17 residues. Unmatched junction bases numbered 17, after V lost 6 bases and J lost 5 bases. CDR3 nucleotide sequence: TGCGCCAGCATGGAAGCGGGGGGCCTTGGGCGTGGGGAGACCCAGTACTTC. It translates to CASMEAGGLGRGETQYF. The full variable domain, completed using reference TRBV5-1 and TRBJ2-5, is KAGVTQTPRYLIKTRGQQVTLSCSPISGHRSVSWYQQTPGQGLQFLFEYFSETQRNKGNFPGRFSGRQFSNSRSEMNVSTLELGDSALYLCASMEAGGLGRGETQYFGPGTRLLVL.

Worth noting for this clone: This sample also contains other DNA sequences that code for the same CDR3. The chain couples TRBV7-9 to TRBJ2-3, with 9 bases that match TRBD2. This CDR3 is 14 amino acids long. Germline trimming cut 5 bases from V and 6 bases from J; bases unmatched to any gene: 6. Germline values: CDR1 SEHNR, CDR2 FQNEAQ (reference sequence). The CDR3 spells CASSPGLAADTQYF. The CDR3 DNA sequence: TGTGCCAGCAGCCCGGGACTAGCAGCCGATACGCAGTATTTT.

CDR3 residues: CASSPGQGRGGTEAFF. CDR3 DNA: TGTGCCAGCAGCCCTGGACAGGGTAGGGGAGGAACTGAAGCTTTCTTT. This sequence joins TRBV7-3 and TRBJ1-1, with 8 bases lining up with TRBD1. J was trimmed by 5 bases and V by 5 bases; bases with no gene match: 13. The CDR3 covers 16 residues. CDR1 and CDR2 from the germline V gene are SGHTA and FQGTGA.

The chain recombines TRBV5-8 with TRBJ1-5; 9 positions match TRBD1. CDR1 and CDR2 (germline): SGHTS, YDEGEE. The CDR3 consists of 16 residues. Trimming cost V 4 bases and J 2 bases; bases outside gene matches: 7. The CDR3 nucleotides read TGTGCCAGCAGCGGGGGACAGGGATCGGGCAATCAGCCCCAGCATTTT. Translation gives CASSGGQGSGNQPQHF.

This sequence joins TRBV27 and TRBJ2-7, with a weak D call TRBD1 (6 bases). CDR1 is MNHEY, CDR2 SMNVEV, per germline (reference sequence). V gave up 6 bases and J gave up 5 bases, with 14 bases separating them. This CDR3 region has 13 residues. CDR3: CASRPTGSNEQYF. CDR3 nucleotide sequence: TGTGCCAGCAGACCCACAGGGTCTAACGAGCAGTACTTC.

The chain employs TRBV6-6 and TRBJ2-3; tentatively, D is TRBD1 (6 bases). CDR1 MNHNY and CDR2 SVGAGI come from the germline V gene (reference sequence). V dropped 5 bases and J dropped 2 bases, with 11 bases sitting between them. This CDR3 region has 14 residues. The CDR3 protein is CASSTGQYTDTQYF. The CDR3 region has the DNA TGTGCCAGCAGTACAGGACAGTACACAGATACGCAGTATTTT.

The chain recombines TRBV5-1 with TRBJ2-5; TRBD1 agrees at 8 bases. J was trimmed by 5 bases and V by 2 bases; bases with no gene match: 5. Per germline, CDR1 SGHRS and CDR2 YFSETQ. This CDR3 region has 14 residues. CDR3 amino acids: CASSFGQGVETQYF. In nucleotides, the CDR3 is TGCGCCAGCAGCTTCGGACAGGGTGTGGAGACCCAGTACTTC. Full variable domain (rest looked up from reference TRBV5-1 and TRBJ2-5): KAGVTQTPRYLIKTRGQQVTLSCSPISGHRSVSWYQQTPGQGLQFLFEYFSETQRNKGNFPGRFSGRQFSNSRSEMNVSTLELGDSALYLCASSFGQGVETQYFGPGTRLLVL.

This chain connects TRBV10-2 to TRBJ2-1; D unresolved. The CDR3 sequence is 11 residues long. Germline CDR1 is WSHSY and CDR2 is SAAADI. The V end lost 6 bases, the J end lost 7 bases, and 7 bases lay between the germline ends. The CDR3 sequence: CASRALNEQFF. The CDR3 nucleotides are TGCGCCAGCAGAGCTTTGAATGAGCAGTTCTTC.

CDR3 region: CASSTGQGVINTEAFF. The CDR3 bases are TGTGCCAGCAGCACAGGACAGGGGGTAATCAACACTGAAGCTTTCTTT. The rearrangement links TRBV21-1 to TRBJ1-1; TRBD1 reflects the table's D call only, with no check against the DNA. TRBV21-1 is a pseudogene locus. CDR3 size: 16 residues.